This T cell receptor beta chain was sequenced for a study of T cells after yellow fever vaccination. Universal primer sites and UMIs were introduced during 5'RACE template-switching synthesis of TCR cDNA. TCRdb passed the 5' RACE reads through MiXCR, listing each CDR3 protein once. The data hold under 550,000 distinct CDR3 sequences, with 21% observed a single time. V lost 7 bases and J 4 bases, leaving 22 bases between the germline ends. The CDR3 covers 15 residues. The germline gives CDR1 SQVTM, CDR2 ANQGSEA. This clonotype appeared a few times. Its antigen is not identified. Study outcomes and limitations: Clonotypes found in both CD4 and CD8 compartments made up a small share. FACS-sorted repertoires could contain abundant clonotypes contaminating from the bulk population. Subsequent to the booster, the majority of primary-vaccination clones reappeared (around 96% CD4, 88% CD8).

This rearrangement joins TRBV29-1 to TRBJ1-2, with D perhaps TRBD1 (5 bases). The starting material was PBMCs, obtained roughly 20 days after the first yellow fever vaccination. This TCR was sampled from a man younger than 30 who received the YFV17D yellow fever vaccine. CDR3 protein: CSARGAGGRSYGYTF. CDR3 sequence (DNA): TGCAGCGCCCGTGGAGCCGGGGGAAGGAGCTATGGCTACACCTTC.